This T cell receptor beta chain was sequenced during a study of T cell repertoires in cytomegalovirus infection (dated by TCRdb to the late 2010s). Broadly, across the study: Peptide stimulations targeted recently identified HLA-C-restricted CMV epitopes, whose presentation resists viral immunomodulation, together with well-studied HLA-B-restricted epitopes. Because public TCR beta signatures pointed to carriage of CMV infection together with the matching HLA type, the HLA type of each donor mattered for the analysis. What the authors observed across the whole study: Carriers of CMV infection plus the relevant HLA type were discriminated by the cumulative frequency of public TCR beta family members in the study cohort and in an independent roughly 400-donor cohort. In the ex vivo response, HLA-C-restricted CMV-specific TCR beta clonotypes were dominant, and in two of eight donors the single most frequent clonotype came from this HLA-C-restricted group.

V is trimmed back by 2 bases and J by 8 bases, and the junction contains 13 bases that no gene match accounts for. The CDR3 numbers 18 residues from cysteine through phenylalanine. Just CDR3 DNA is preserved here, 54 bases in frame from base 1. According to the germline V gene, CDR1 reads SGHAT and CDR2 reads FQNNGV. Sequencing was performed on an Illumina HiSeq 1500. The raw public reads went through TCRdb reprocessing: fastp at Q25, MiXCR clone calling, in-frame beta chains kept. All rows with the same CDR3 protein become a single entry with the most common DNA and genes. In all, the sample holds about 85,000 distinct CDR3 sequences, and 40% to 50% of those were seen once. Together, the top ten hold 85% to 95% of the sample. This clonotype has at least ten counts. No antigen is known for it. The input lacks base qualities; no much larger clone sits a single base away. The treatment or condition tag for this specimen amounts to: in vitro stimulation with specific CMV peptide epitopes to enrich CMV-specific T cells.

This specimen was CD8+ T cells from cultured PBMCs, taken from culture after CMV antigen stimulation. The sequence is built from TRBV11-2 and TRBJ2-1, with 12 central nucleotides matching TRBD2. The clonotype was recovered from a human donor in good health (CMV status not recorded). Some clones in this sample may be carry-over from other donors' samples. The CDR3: CASSLRASGRAILDEQFF. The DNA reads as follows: TGTGCCAGCAGCTTACGGGCTAGCGGGAGGGCTATCTTGGATGAGCAGTTCTTC.